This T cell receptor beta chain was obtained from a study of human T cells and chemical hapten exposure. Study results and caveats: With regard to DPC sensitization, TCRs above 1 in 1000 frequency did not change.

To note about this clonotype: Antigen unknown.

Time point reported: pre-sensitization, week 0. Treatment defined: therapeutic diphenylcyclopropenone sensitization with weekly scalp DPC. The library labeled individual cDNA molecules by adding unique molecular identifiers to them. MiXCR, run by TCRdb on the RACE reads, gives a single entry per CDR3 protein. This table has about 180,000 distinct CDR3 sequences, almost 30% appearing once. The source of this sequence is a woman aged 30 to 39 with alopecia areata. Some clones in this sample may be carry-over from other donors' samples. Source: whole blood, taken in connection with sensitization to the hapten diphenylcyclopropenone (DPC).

The CDR3 loop reads CAFRGTHNSPLHF. The DNA of the CDR3 is TGTGCCTTTCGGGGCACTCATAATTCACCCCTCCACTTT. V is TRBV28 and J is TRBJ1-6; D may be TRBD1 (5 bases). The V and J ends lost 11 bases and 5 bases respectively, with 13 bases between them. Germline CDR1 is MDHEN and CDR2 is SYDVKM. The CDR3 consists of 13 residues.